The rows below give T cell receptor beta chains drawn from one sample of a study of CD8 T cells in ankylosing spondylitis. TCRdb redid the calling of the 5' RACE reads with MiXCR, one entry per CDR3 protein. This sample has some 840,000 distinct CDR3 sequences; about 11% occur once, and the top ten carry 0.45% to 0.6%. Sequencing was performed on blood, either unsorted or a sorted T cell fraction (not recorded which). The source is a male donor with ankylosing spondylitis. Each CDR3 is given with its conserved first and last residue. Only some rows state a clone size, as once, few, many or a class for expanded clones.

J gene,V gene,clone size,CDR3 protein
TRBJ2-1,TRBV20-1,many,CSAPPGSLYNEQFF
TRBJ2-2,TRBV14,few,CASSQVWSTGELFF
TRBJ2-2,TRBV5-4,NA,CASSLGGTGETGELFF
TRBJ1-6,TRBV9,NA,CASSVSAEQYSPLHF
TRBJ2-1,TRBV9,few,CASSWGLGSSGTYNEQFF
TRBJ1-2,TRBV15,few,CATSIQGGSGYTF
TRBJ2-2,TRBV5-1,NA,CASSLLSQGHGELFF
TRBJ2-5,TRBV12-3/TRBV12-4,many,CASSSSSPETQYF
TRBJ2-5,TRBV20-1,few,CSVWLVGPQETQYF
TRBJ2-7,TRBV18,many,CASSPPNSYEQYF
TRBJ2-3,TRBV20-1,few,CSARREVSDTQYF
TRBJ2-7,TRBV4-1,NA,CASSQEAAPTTYEQYF
TRBJ2-1,TRBV5-6,few,CASSLVGRGEYNEQFF
TRBJ2-7,TRBV7-2,many,CASSSTAGGYEQYF
TRBJ2-2,TRBV5-6,few,CASSFGLAGNTGELFF
TRBJ2-1,TRBV28,NA,CASSPGGTSGTNEQFF
TRBJ2-7,TRBV7-9,NA,CASSLGIGQPRGEQYF
TRBJ1-1,TRBV28,NA,CASRIGTVNTEAFF
TRBJ1-2,TRBV29-1,once,CSVAGPGNGYTF
TRBJ1-4,TRBV5-1,NA,CASSLLGQGGEKLFF
TRBJ2-1,TRBV28,NA,CASRDSGSYNEQFF
TRBJ1-2,TRBV5-1,many,CASSLGPGTGFGYTF
TRBJ1-2,TRBV20-1,NA,CSAWDRGPVGYGYTF
TRBJ2-7,TRBV20-1,NA,CSATHLDRGSYEQYF
TRBJ2-3,TRBV29-1,many,CSVASGGFVDTQYF
TRBJ2-1,TRBV5-1,many,CASSLLGGPLNEQFF
TRBJ2-3,TRBV5-1,few,CASSLVAGGPRLDTQYF
TRBJ2-1,TRBV20-1,few,CSAIPASGNIYNEQFF
TRBJ2-5,TRBV29-1,NA,CSVGQGDVGETQYF
TRBJ2-5,TRBV9,few,CASSVGTAGAETQYF
TRBJ2-1,TRBV28,few,CASEESVESYNEQFF
TRBJ2-7,TRBV20-1,NA,CSARDPRQGGSYEQYF
TRBJ1-5,TRBV27,few,CASSRRFGPGDQPQHF
TRBJ2-7,TRBV6-2/TRBV6-3,few,CASRLAGGSVEQYF
TRBJ2-1,TRBV11-2,NA,CASSSQRHNEQFF
TRBJ1-5,TRBV15,many,CATSISGTNQPQHF
TRBJ2-5,TRBV5-1,few,CASSSHRDETQYF
TRBJ2-3,TRBV7-2,many,CASTLPTDTQYF
TRBJ1-2,TRBV10-3,many,CAIQRGQGARGYTF
TRBJ1-5,TRBV7-2,NA,CASSSQPQGALAQPQHF
TRBJ2-5,TRBV7-9,few,CATAGGETQYF
TRBJ2-7,TRBV12-3/TRBV12-4,many,CASRPTGYEQYF
TRBJ2-7,TRBV6-1,few,CASSASLNSYEQYF
TRBJ2-2,TRBV10-3,many,CAISGDWKNTGELFF
TRBJ2-3,TRBV20-1,many,CSAIPGSADTQYF